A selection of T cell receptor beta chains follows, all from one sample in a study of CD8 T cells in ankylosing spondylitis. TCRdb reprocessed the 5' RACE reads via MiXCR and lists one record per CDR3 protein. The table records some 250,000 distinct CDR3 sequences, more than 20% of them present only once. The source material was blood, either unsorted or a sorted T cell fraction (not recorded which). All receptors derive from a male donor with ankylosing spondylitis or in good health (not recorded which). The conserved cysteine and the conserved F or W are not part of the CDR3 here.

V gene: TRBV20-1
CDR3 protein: SARPDRGDYSPLH

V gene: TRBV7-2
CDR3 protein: AGRRVGGPLFNEQF

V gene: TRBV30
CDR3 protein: ASTSGGQKTQY

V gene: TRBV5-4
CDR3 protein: ASSATGTGLDNEQF

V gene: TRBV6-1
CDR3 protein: ASSGPLRETQY

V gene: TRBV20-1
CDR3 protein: SARGQGGSNQPQH

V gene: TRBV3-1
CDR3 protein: ASSQVSGGIYEQY

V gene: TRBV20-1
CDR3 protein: SARGQGAGNIQY

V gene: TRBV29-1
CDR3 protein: SVADSSYEQY

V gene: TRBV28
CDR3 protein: ASRRGQGRETQY

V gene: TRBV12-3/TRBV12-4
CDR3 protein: ASTVDGGNEQF

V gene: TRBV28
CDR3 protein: ASSLSGTGRTGELF

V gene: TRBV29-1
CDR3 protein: SVVRTGGAGGEAF

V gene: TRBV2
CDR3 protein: ASSRDRTYTEAF

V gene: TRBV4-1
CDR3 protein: ASSQLLPGAGTDTQY

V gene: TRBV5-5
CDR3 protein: ASRRAGERTGELF

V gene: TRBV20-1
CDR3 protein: SARGTGTGPPLRHEQY

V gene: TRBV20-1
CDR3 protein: SARARFSTNEKLF

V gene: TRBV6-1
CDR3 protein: ASSPFGGGYQPQH

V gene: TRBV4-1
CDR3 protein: ASSQDSAGGGVTQY

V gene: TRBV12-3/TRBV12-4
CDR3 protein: ASSSGRASNYGYT

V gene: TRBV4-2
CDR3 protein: ASSHVRDRATDTQY

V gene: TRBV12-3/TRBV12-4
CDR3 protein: ASRTGITGELF

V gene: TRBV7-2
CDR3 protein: ASSLGRGNNEQF

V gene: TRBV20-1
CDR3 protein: SARGRGGVTYEQY

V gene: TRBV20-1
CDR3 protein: SASVDRGRGNEQF

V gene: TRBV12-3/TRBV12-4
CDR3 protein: ASSRTSGGRSTGELF

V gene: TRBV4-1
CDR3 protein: ASSQVLAALNEKLF

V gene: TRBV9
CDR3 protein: ASSVALGYEQY

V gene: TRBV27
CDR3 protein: ASSLSGIGDTQY

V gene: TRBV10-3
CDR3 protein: AISVDRDYEQY

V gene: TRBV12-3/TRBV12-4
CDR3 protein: ASSFGAGSRSYNEQF

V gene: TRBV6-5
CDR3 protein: ASSSGQHNQPQH

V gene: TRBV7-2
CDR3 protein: ASSLSASVGNTIY

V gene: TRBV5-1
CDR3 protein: ASSFSRPGQPKGEQY

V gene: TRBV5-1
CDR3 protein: ASRRDLNEQF

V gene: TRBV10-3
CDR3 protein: AIRRQGLHEQY

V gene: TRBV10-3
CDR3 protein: AIRKKPNEKLF

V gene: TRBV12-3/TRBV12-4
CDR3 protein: ASSPYGQGFGAF

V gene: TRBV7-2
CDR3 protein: ASSLATGYNEQF

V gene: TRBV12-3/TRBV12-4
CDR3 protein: ASTMTGGNSPLH

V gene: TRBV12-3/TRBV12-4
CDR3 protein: ASSLYSGGETQY

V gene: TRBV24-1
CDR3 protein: ATSDLKSTRTGGLDTQY

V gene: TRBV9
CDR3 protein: ASTLGHANTGELF

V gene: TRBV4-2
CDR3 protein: ASSQDSEFQETQY

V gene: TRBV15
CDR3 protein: ATSRDRGGGSGANVLT

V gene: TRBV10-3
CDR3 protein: AISEQGISYGYT

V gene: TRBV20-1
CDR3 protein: SARSDWGGSYEQY

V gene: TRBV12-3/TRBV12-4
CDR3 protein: ASSAYMEAF

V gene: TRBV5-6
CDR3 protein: ASSSGLAGSYEQY

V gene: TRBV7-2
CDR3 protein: ASSLATGTGNTIY

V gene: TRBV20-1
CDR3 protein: SARGYRRIADQET

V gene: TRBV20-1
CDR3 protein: SARDRVNEKLF